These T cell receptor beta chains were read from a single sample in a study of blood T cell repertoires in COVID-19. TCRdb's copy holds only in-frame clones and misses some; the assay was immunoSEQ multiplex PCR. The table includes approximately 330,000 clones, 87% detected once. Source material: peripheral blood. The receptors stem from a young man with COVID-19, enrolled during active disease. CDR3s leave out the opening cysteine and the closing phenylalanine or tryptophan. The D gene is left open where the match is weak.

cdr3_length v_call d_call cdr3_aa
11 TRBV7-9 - ASSLGENQPQH
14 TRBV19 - ASSTGRLLQGHGYT
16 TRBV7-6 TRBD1 ASSLGSFRTGPYNEQF
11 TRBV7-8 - ASSSDRNTEAF
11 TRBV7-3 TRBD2 ASGAGAYNEQF
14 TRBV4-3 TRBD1 ASSQGPGQGMYEQY
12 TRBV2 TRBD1 ASRQGADNEKLF
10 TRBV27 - ASSIRGTEAF
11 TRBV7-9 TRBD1 ASSRDSYSPLH
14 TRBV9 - ASSAGTLGSYNEQF
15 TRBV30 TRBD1 AWADRGAAGTKNIQY
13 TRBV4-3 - ASSQDRANTGELF
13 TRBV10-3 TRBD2 AISPSVAGGLEQY
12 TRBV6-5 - ATFNDRHNEKLF
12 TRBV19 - ASSILERTDTQY
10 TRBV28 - ASSSRVEKLF
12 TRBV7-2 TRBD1 ASRTTGGGYEQY
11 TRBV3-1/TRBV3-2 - ASSRRAEETQY
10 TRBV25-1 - ASSPDSYEQY
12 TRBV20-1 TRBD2 SASDGTSYDEQY
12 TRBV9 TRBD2 ASSPRTSLDEQF
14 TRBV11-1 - ASSLPLYGAAGELF
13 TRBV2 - ASSARTELNYGYT
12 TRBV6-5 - ASSYTGGNTEAF
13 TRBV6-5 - ASTPGGRGSNEQF
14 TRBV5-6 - ASSLFQQAPPETQY
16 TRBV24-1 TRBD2 ATSDWTSGRASGDTQY
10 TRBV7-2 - ASSPRQETQY
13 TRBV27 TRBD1 ASKIRQGVNTEAF
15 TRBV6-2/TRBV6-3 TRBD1 ASSSLKTGNMNTEAF
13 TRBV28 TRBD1 ASSLLQGAEDEQF
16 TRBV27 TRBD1 ASSSIGNRGSSGNTIY